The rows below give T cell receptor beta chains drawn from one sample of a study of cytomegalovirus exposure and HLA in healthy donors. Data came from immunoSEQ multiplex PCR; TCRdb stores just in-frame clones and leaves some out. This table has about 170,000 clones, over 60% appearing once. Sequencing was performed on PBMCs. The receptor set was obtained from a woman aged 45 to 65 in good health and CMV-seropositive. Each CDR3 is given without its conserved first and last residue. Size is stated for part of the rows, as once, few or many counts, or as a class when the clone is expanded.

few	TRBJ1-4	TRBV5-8	ASSLVGTDNEKLF
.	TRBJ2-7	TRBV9	ASSVGASFYEQY
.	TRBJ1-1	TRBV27	ASSLSRGWLGENTEAF
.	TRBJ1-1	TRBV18	ASSPGTEGGSAF
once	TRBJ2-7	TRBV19	ASSISPGGSQY
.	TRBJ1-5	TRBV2	ASREQGGQH
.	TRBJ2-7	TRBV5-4	ASSTGAGGRREQY
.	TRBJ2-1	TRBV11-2	ASSLRLGTTFFNEQF
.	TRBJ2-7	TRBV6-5	ASRLPGPDDEQY
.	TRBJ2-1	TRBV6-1	ASWAGSGGNNEQF
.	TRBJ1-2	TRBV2	ASRTGMSGYT
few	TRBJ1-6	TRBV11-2	ASSLAWRKVSPLH
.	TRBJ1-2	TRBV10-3	AISESPSGQGSFGT
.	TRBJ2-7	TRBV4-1	ASSQALYSEYEQY
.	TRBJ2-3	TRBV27	ASSPRRGGVDTQY
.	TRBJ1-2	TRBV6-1	ASSEAGQPGYT
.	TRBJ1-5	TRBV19	ASSMRRGGMSNQPQH
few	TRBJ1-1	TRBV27	ASRLGARMNTEAF
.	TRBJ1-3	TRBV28	ASSRGLLRAGGNTIY
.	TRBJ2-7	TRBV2	ASSSQANSYEQY
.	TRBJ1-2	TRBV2	ASSARQGRRDGYT
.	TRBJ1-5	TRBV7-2	ASSLKDRGPQH
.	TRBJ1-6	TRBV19	ATSGTSYNSPLH
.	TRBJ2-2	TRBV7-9	ASSPSGRAAGELF
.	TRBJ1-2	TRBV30	AWSVKGARGYT
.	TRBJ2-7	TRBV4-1	ASSQVQGAGYEQY
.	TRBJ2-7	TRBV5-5	ASSFQLAGGPRSYEQY
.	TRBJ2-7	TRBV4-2	ASSVETGQGNHEQY
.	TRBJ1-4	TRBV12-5	ASGLDRGKLF
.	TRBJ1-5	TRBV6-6	ASSYSGVQPQH
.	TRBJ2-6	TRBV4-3	ASSQEGQGDSGANVLT